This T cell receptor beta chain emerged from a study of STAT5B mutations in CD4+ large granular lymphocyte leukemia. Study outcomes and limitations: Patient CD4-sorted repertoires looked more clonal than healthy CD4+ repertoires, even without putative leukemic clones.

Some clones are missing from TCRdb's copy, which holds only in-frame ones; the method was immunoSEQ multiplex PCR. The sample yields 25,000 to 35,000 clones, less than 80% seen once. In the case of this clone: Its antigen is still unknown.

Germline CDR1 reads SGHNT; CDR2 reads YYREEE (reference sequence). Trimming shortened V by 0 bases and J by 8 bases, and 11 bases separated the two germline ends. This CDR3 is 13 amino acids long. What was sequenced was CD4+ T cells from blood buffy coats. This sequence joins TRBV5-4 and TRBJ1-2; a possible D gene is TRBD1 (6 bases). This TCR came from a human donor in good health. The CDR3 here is CASSLDREVGYTF. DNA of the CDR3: TGTGCCAGCAGCTTGGACAGGGAGGTAGGCTACACCTTC.